The source of this T cell receptor (beta chain) is a study of neurological immune-mediated disorders. Study-wide background: Relapsing-remitting forms accounted for about 90% of the 34 multiple sclerosis patients and secondary progressive forms for 3.

The sample's time point: longitudinal time-point 2. The authors made cDNA by 5'RACE with 10-nucleotide random UMIs. A single record per CDR3 protein comes from TCRdb applying MiXCR to the 5' RACE reads. Among roughly 80,000 distinct CDR3 sequences, nearly 6% were seen once, and the ten largest hold over 7%. The CDR3 runs to 13 residues. Germline V gives CDR1 SQVTM, CDR2 ANQGSEA. V gave up 7 bases and J gave up 4 bases, with 17 bases separating them. The sample holds many counts of this clonotype. V gene TRBV29-1 combines with J gene TRBJ2-7; D ambiguous. The specimen sequenced was PBMCs. This clonotype originated in a woman aged 60-70 years with multiple sclerosis. CDR3 sequence reads: CSASGPRAYEQYF. The DNA of the CDR3 is TGCAGCGCCTCCGGGCCCCGGGCGTACGAGCAGTACTTC.